Included here is one TCR beta chain sequence, with context. The sample belongs to a study of blood T cell repertoires in COVID-19. The CDR3 runs to 12 residues. V lost 0 bases to trimming and J lost 6 bases, with 8 bases between them. The V gene's germline CDR1 is GTSNPN and CDR2 SVGIG (reference sequence). TCRdb's copy holds only in-frame clones and misses some; the assay was immunoSEQ multiplex PCR. The table lists tens of thousands of clones, roughly nine tenths of them singletons. This sequence originates from a woman of 80 years or more with acute or convalescent COVID-19. The chain joins TRBV30 to TRBJ1-1, with D uncertain. Sequenced material: peripheral blood. CDR3: CAWSVIRAEAFF. As DNA, the CDR3 is TGTGCCTGGAGTGTGATTCGCGCTGAAGCTTTCTTT.